One TCR beta chain is described in this entry. Its target is not known. This record belongs to a study of follicular helper T cells after annual influenza vaccination. Study outcomes and limitations: Productive TCRB sequences came from only about 9.5-20% of cells.

TCRB sequencing was done at Survey resolution level. TCRdb's copy holds only in-frame clones and misses some; the assay was immunoSEQ multiplex PCR. Among around 9,500 clones, about 80% were seen once, and the ten largest hold around 0.57%. Time point indicated: 2013-2014 season, 7 days after vaccination. CDR1 is SNHLY, CDR2 FYNNEI, per germline. V lost 5 bases and J lost 2, with 16 bases in between. CDR3 length equals 15 residues. The source of this sequence is an adult who received the influenza vaccine. The chain carries TRBV2 and TRBJ2-7; possibly TRBD1 for D (6 bases). Specimen: CXCR5- memory CD4+ T cells sorted from blood, collected 7 days after influenza vaccination. The CDR3 protein is CASSRTGTPTYEQYF. The CDR3, as DNA: TGTGCCAGCAGTCGTACAGGGACGCCAACCTACGAGCAGTACTTC.